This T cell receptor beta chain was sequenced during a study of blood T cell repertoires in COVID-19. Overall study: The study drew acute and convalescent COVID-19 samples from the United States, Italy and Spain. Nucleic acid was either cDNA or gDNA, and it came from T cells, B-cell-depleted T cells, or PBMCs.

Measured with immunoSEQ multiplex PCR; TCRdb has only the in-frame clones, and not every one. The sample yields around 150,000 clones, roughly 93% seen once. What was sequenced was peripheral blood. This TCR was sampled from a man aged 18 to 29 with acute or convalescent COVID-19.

The CDR3 DNA reads as TGTGCCAGCAGTGACCGCAGGGGGCAGACTGGAAACACCATATATTTT. Its protein is CASSDRRGQTGNTIYF. V and J are TRBV6-1 and TRBJ1-3, with TRBD1 matching 8 bases. CDR1 and CDR2 (germline): MNHNS, SASEGT. V lost 3 bases to trimming and J lost 2 bases; unmatched junction nucleotides: 6. The CDR3 sequence is 16 residues long.